This TCR beta chain derives from a study of Graves' ophthalmopathy and Graves' hyperthyroidism. This clonotype was seen once. Amplified material comprised TCR beta CDR3 regions derived from RNA transcripts. The first-round RT-PCR employed HTBI primers together with the Qiagen OneStep RT-PCR kit. A multiplex PCR was then performed as the second round. Each CDR3 protein gets one entry after TCRdb re-called the multiplex PCR reads with MiXCR. The data show 1 million to 1.3 million distinct CDR3 sequences, roughly 35% seen once. The source is an adult man with Graves' hyperthyroidism. The source material was peripheral blood or thyroid tissue (not recorded which).

The CDR3 bases are TGTGCCAGCAGTTCACAGGGGGCAGGAGTGGGTGGCTACACCTTC. As protein: CASSSQGAGVGGYTF. The chain recombines TRBV28 with TRBJ1-2; TRBD1 agrees at 9 bases. Germline lookup yields CDR1 MDHEN and CDR2 SYDVKM. The CDR3 is 15 residues long. J lost 7 bases, V lost 4 bases, and 10 bases had no gene match.